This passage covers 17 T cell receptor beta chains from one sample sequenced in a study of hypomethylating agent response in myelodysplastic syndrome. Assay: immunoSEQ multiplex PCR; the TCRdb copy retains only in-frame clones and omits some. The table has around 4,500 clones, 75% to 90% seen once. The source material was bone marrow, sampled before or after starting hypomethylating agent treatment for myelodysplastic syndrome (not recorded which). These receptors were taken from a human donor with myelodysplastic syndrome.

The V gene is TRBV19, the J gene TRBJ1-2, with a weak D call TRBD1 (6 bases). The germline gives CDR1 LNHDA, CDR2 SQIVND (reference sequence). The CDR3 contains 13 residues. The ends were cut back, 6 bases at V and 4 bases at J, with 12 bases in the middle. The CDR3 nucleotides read TGTGCCAGTAGGATGGACAGATTCTATGGCTACACCTTC. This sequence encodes CASRMDRFYGYTF.

DNA for the CDR3: TGTGCCAGCAGCTTGGGAGGGGGCAATTCACCCCTCCACTTT. Translating it yields CASSLGGGNSPLHF. The J gene is TRBJ1-6, the V gene TRBV5-6; TRBD1 matches 7 bases. This CDR3 spans 14 amino acids. V was pared by 0 bases and J by 7 bases, with 1 base of the junction left unmatched. Germline CDR1 and CDR2: SGHDT and YYEEEE.

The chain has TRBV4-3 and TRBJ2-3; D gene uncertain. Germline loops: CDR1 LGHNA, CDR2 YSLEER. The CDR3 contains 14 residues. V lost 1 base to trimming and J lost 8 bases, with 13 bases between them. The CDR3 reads CASSQAPEQATQYF. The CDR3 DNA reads TGCGCCAGCAGCCAAGCGCCTGAGCAGGCTACGCAGTATTTT.

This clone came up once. CDR3 nucleotide sequence: TGTGCCAGCAGTTACATCAGGGGTGGCACCGGGGAGCTGTTTTTT. It codes for CASSYIRGGTGELFF. The J gene is TRBJ2-2, the V gene TRBV6-5; weak D call: TRBD1 (6 bases). Trimming cost V 2 bases and J 4 bases, with 11 bases left between them. The germline gives CDR1 MNHEY, CDR2 SVGAGI. The CDR3 is made up of 15 amino acids.

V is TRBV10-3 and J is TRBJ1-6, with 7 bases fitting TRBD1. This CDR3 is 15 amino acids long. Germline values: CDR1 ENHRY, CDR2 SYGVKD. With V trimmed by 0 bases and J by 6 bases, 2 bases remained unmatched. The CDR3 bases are TGTGCCATCAGTGAGTCGACAGGGACTAATTCACCCCTCCACTTT. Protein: CAISESTGTNSPLHF.

CDR3 loop: CASSFWGLGQGNEKLFF. DNA of the CDR3: TGTGCCAGCAGCTTTTGGGGGCTGGGACAGGGTAATGAAAAACTGTTTTTT. The gene calls are TRBV13 and TRBJ1-4; 9 bases are a match to TRBD1. The germline CDR1 and CDR2 sequences are PRHDT and FYEKMQ (reference sequence). With V trimmed by 3 bases and J by 4 bases, 9 bases remained unmatched. The CDR3 runs to 17 residues.

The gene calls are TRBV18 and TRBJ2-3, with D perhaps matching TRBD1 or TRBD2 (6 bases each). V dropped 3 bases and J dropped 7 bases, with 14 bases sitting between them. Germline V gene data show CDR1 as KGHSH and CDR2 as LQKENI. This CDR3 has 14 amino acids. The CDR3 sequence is CASSPRRGENTQYF. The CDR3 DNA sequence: TGTGCCAGCTCACCCCGGAGGGGGGAGAATACGCAGTATTTT.

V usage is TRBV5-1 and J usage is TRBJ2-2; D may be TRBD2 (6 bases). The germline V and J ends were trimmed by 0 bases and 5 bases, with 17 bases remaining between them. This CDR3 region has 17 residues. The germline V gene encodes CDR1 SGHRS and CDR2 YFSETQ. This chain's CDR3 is CASSLVEMSGETGELFF. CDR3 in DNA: TGCGCCAGCAGCTTGGTTGAGATGTCGGGGGAAACCGGGGAGCTGTTTTTT.

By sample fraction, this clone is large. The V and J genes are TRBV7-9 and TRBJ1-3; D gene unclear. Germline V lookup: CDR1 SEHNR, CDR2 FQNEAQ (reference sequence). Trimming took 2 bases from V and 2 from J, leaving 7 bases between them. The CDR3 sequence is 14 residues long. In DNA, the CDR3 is TGTGCCAGCAGCTTACCGTCAGCTGGAAACACCATATATTTT. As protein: CASSLPSAGNTIYF.

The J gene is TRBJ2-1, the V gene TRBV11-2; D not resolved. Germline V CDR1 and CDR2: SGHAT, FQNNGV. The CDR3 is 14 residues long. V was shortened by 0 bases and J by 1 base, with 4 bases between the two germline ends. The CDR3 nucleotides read TGTGCCAGCAGCTTAGATAGTTCCTACAATGAGCAGTTCTTC. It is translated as CASSLDSSYNEQFF.

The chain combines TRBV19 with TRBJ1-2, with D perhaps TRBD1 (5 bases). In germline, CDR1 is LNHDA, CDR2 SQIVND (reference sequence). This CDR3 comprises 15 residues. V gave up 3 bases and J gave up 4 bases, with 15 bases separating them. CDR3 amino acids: CASSILRFQGYGYTF. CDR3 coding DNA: TGTGCCAGTAGTATCCTCCGGTTTCAGGGCTATGGCTACACCTTC. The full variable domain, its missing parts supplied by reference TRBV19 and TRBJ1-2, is DGGITQSPKYLFRKEGQNVTLSCEQNLNHDAMYWYRQDPGQGLRLIYYSQIVNDFQKGDIAEGYSVSREKKESFPLTVTSAQKNPTAFYLCASSILRFQGYGYTFGSGTRLTVV.

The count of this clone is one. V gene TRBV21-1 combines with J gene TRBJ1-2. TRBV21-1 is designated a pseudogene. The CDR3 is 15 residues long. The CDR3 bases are TGTGCCAGCAGCAAAGCGGGAGGGACAAACTATGGCTACACCTTC. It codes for CASSKAGGTNYGYTF.

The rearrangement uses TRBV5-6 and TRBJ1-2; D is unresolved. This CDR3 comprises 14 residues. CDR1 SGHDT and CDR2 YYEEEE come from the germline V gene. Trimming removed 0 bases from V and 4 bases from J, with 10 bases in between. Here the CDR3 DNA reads TGTGCCAGCAGCTTGGACCCCGAGAGCTATGGCTACACCTTC. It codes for CASSLDPESYGYTF.

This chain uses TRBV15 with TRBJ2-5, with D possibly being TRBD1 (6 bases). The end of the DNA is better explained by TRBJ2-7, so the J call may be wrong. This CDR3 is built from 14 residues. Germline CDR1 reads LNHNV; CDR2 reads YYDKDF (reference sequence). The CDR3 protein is CATSRGQGSYEQYF. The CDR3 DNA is TGTGCCACCAGCAGAGGGCAGGGGTCCTACGAGCAGTACTTC.

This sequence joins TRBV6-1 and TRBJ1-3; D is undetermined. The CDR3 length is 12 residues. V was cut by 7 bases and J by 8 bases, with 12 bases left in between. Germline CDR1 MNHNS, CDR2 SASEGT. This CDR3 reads CASKREEYTIYF. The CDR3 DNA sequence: TGTGCCAGCAAGCGTGAGGAGTACACCATATATTTT.

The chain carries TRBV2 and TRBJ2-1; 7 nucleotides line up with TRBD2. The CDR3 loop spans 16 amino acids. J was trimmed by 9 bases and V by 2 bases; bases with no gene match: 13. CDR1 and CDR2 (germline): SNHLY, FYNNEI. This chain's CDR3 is CASSERLAGGRGEQFF. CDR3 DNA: TGTGCCAGCAGTGAACGATTAGCGGGCGGCCGGGGTGAGCAGTTCTTC.

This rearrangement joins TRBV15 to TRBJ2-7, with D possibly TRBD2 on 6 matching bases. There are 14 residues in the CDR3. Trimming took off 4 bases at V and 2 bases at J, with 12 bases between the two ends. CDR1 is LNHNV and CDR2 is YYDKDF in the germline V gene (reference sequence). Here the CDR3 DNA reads TGTGCCACCAGCAAAGATAGACTAGCCTACGAGCAGTACTTC. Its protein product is CATSKDRLAYEQYF.